This T cell receptor beta chain was sequenced in a study of control samples from healthy donors and cancer patients. This CDR3 has 15 amino acids. J gave up 8 bases and V 4 bases, and 8 bases lay outside the gene matches. CDR1 and CDR2 (germline): SNHLY, FYNNEI. This clone was observed once. The protocol was immunoSEQ multiplex PCR, while the TCRdb copy is restricted to in-frame clones and leaves out a portion. Among 55,000 to 75,000 clones listed, about 89% were seen once. This TCR derives from a woman between 45 and 60 years old with head and neck cancer. This rearrangement joins TRBV2 to TRBJ1-2, with 12 bases aligning to TRBD1. Sequenced: PBMCs. The CDR3, as DNA: TGTGCCAGCAGTGTGGGACAGGGGGCTACGTGGGGCTACACCTTC. Its translation: CASSVGQGATWGYTF.